Below, 8 T cell receptor beta chains from the same sample are listed, as sequenced in a study of OX40 agonist ivuxolimab in advanced cancers. Measured with immunoSEQ multiplex PCR; TCRdb has only the in-frame clones, and not every one. The table has nearly 45,000 clones, about 80% seen once. The material sequenced was CD4+ or CD8+ T cells sorted from blood, taken in a trial of the OX40 agonist ivuxolimab. The origin of the receptors is an adult with an advanced solid tumor such as melanoma, head and neck, liver or kidney cancer.

The V gene is TRBV11-2, the J gene TRBJ2-2; D is undetermined. The V gene's germline CDR1 is SGHAT and CDR2 FQNNGV. V was trimmed by 5 bases and J by 6 bases, leaving 13 bases between them. This CDR3 has 14 residues. The CDR3 loop reads CASSLRRRSGELFF. The CDR3 coding sequence is TGTGCCAGCAGCCTGCGTAGACGGTCCGGGGAGCTGTTTTTT.

The chain carries TRBV7-2 and TRBJ1-2; D gene ambiguous. This CDR3 comprises 14 residues. CDR1 and CDR2 from the germline V gene are SGHTA and FQGNSA. V lost 1 base and J lost 1, with 7 bases in between. CDR3 amino acids: CASSLDEGNYGYTF. CDR3 in DNA: TGTGCCAGCAGCTTAGATGAGGGTAACTATGGCTACACCTTC.

V gene TRBV6-1 combines with J gene TRBJ1-6; weak D call: TRBD1 (6 bases). The V end was cut by 4 bases, the J end by 0 bases, with 10 bases between. This CDR3 has 16 amino acids. Per germline, CDR1 MNHNS and CDR2 SASEGT. The CDR3: CASSVRGGSYNSPLHF. The CDR3 DNA is TGTGCCAGCAGTGTAAGAGGGGGCTCCTATAATTCACCCCTCCACTTT.

The J gene is TRBJ1-4, the V gene TRBV7-6, with D uncertain. CDR3 size: 14 residues. V lost 1 base and J lost 4, with 7 bases in between. Germline values: CDR1 SGHVS, CDR2 FNYEAQ. This CDR3 reads CASSLGLVNEKLFF. The CDR3 nucleotides are TGTGCCAGCAGCTTAGGGCTTGTTAATGAAAAACTGTTTTTT.

The V and J genes are TRBV30 and TRBJ1-3; no reliable D call. V was shortened by 6 bases and J by 1 base, with 10 bases between the two germline ends. Germline loops: CDR1 GTSNPN, CDR2 SVGIG (reference sequence). The CDR3 runs 13 residues. In DNA, the CDR3 is TGTGCCTGCCCGCTTCGGTCTGGAAACACCATATATTTT. It encodes CACPLRSGNTIYF.

The chain links TRBV19 to TRBJ2-6; 9 bases align to TRBD1. V gave up 7 bases and J gave up 1 base; unmatched junction bases: 11. Germline V CDR1 and CDR2: LNHDA, SQIVND (reference sequence). The CDR3 totals 18 residues. The CDR3 nucleotides read TGTGCCAGTAAATCCCGGTCCGGACAGGGGTCTGGGGCCAACGTCCTGACTTTC. Its translation is CASKSRSGQGSGANVLTF.

The sample holds one count of this clone. CDR3 nucleotide sequence: TGCAGCGGAAGACCAGGTATAGATACGCAGTATTTT. The encoded protein is CSGRPGIDTQYF. This sequence joins TRBV29-1 and TRBJ2-3; D unclear. The CDR3 has 12 amino acids. Germline V CDR1 and CDR2: SQVTM, ANQGSEA. V lost 7 bases, J lost 5 bases, and 13 bases lay in between.

This clone was seen a handful of times. This sequence joins TRBV5-1 and TRBJ1-2; a possible D gene is TRBD1 (6 bases). The CDR3 length is 13 residues. The germline CDR1 and CDR2 sequences are SGHRS and YFSETQ. Deletions cut 4 bases from V and 2 bases from J, with 9 bases between. The CDR3 loop is CASSRGENYGYTF. The CDR3 nucleotides read TGCGCCAGCAGCAGGGGGGAAAACTATGGCTACACCTTC.